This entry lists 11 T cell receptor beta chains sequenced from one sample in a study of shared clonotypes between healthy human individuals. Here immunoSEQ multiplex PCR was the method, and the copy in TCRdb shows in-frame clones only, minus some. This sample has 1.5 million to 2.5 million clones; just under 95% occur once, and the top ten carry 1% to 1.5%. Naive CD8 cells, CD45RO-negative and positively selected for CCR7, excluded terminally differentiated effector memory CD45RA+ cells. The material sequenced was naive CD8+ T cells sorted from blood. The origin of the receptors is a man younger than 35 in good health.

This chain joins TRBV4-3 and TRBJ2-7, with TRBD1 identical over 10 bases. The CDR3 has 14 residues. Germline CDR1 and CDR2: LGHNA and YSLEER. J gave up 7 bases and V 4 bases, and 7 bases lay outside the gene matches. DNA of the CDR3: TGCGCCAGCAGCCCGACAGGGGGCGAAGGGGAGCAGTACTTC. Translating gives CASSPTGGEGEQYF.

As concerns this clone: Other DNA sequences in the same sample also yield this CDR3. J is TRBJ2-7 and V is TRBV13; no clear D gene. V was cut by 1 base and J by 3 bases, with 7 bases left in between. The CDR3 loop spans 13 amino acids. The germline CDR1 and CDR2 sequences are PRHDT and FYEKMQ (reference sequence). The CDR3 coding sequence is TGTGCCAGCAGCTTAGAAAGCAGCTACGAGCAGTACTTC. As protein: CASSLESSYEQYF.

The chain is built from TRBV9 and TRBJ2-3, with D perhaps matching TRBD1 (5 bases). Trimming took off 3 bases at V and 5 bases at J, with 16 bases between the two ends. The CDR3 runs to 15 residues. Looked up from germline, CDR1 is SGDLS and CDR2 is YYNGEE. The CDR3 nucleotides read TGTGCCAGCAGCGCTGGGGCAGGGATCGGAGATACGCAGTATTTT. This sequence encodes CASSAGAGIGDTQYF.

In nucleotides, the CDR3 is TGTGCCAGCAGTGGGTCGGGCAGTAACACCGGGGAGCTGTTTTTT. Its translation is CASSGSGSNTGELFF. This chain links TRBV2 with TRBJ2-2, with D unresolved. Germline V CDR1 and CDR2: SNHLY, FYNNEI. This CDR3 has 15 amino acids. V was cut by 4 bases and J by 2 bases, with 11 bases left in between. Full variable domain (missing parts from reference TRBV2 and TRBJ2-2): EPEVTQTPSHQVTQMGQEVILRCVPISNHLYFYWYRQILGQKVEFLVSFYNNEISEKSEIFDDQFSVERPDGSNFTLKIRSTKLEDSAMYFCASSGSGSNTGELFFGEGSRLTVL.

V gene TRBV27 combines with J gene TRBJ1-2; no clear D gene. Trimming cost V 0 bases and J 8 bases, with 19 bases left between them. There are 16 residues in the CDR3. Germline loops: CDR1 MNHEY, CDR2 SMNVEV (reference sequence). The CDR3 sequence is CASSLSKVGGSFGYTF. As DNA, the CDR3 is TGTGCCAGCAGTTTATCGAAGGTAGGAGGCTCCTTCGGCTACACCTTC.

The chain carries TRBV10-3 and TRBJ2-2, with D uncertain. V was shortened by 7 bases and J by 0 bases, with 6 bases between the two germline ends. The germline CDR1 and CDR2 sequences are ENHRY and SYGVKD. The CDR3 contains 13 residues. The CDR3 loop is CAIKGPNTGELFF. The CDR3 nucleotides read TGTGCCATCAAGGGCCCGAACACCGGGGAGCTGTTTTTT.

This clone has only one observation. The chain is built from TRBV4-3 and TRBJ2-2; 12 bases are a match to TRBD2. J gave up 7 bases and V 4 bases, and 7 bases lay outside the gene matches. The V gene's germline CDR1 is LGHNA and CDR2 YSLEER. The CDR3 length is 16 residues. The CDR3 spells CASSPTLAGGIGELFF. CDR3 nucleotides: TGCGCCAGCAGCCCTACCCTAGCGGGAGGGATCGGGGAGCTGTTTTTT.

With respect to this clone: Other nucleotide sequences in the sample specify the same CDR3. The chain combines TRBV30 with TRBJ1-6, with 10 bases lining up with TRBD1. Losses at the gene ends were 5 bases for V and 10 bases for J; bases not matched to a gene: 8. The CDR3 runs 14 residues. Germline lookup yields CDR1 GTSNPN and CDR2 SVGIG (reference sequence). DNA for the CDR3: TGTGCCTGGTCCTCTGGGACAGGGGTCTCACCCCTCCACTTT. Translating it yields CAWSSGTGVSPLHF. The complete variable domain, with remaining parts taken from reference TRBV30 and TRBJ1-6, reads SQTIHQWPATLVQPVGSPLSLECTVEGTSNPNLYWYRQAAGRGLQLLFYSVGIGQISSEVPQNLSASRPQDRQFILSSKKLLLSDSGFYLCAWSSGTGVSPLHFGNGTRLTVT.

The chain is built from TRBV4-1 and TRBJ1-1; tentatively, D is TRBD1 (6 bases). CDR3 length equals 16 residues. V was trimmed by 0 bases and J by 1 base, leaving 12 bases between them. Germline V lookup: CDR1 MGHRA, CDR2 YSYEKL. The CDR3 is CASSQDPPTGNTEAFF. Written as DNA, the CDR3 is TGCGCCAGCAGCCAAGACCCTCCGACAGGGAACACTGAAGCTTTCTTT.

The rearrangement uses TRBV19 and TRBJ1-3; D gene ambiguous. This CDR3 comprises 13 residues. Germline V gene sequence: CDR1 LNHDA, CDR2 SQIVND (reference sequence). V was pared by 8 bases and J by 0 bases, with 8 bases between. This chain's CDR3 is CASREDSGNTIYF. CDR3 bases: TGTGCCAGTCGGGAAGACTCTGGAAACACCATATATTTT.

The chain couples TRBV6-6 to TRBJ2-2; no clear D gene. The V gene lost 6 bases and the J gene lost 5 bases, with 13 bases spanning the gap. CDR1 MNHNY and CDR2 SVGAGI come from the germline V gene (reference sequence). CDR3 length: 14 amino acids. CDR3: CASSQKAWTGELFF. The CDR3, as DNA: TGTGCCAGCAGCCAGAAGGCGTGGACCGGGGAGCTGTTTTTT.